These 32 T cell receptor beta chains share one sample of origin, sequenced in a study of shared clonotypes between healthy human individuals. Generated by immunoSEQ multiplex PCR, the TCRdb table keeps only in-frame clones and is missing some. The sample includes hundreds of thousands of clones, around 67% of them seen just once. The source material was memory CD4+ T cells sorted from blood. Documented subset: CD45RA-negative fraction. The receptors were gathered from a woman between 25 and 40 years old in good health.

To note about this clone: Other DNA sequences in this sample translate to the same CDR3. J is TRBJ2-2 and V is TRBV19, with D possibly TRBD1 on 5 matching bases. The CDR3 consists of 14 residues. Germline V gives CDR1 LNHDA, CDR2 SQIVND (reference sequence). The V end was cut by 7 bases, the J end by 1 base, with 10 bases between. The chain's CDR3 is CASKSQGNTGELFF. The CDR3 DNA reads TGTGCCAGTAAATCTCAGGGGAACACCGGGGAGCTGTTTTTT.

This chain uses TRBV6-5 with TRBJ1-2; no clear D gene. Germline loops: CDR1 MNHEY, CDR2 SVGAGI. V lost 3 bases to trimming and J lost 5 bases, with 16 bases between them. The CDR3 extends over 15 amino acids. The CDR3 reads CASSYQEIFEYGYTF. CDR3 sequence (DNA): TGTGCCAGCAGTTATCAGGAAATCTTCGAATATGGCTACACCTTC.

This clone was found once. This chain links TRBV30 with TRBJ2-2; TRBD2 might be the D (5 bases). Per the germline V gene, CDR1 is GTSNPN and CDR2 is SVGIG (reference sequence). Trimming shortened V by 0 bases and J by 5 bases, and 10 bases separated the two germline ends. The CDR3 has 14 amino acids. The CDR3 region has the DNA TGTGCCTGGAGTGTAACGCCGGGAACCGGGGAGCTGTTTTTT. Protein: CAWSVTPGTGELFF.

The CDR3 sequence is CASSLSGVEKLFF. CDR3 DNA sequence: TGTGCCAGCAGTTTATCAGGGGTTGAAAAACTGTTTTTT. V gene TRBV27 combines with J gene TRBJ1-4; TRBD1 is a possible D gene (5 bases). V was shortened by 0 bases and J by 7 bases, with 6 bases between the two germline ends. The V gene's germline CDR1 is MNHEY and CDR2 SMNVEV (reference sequence). The CDR3 runs to 13 residues.

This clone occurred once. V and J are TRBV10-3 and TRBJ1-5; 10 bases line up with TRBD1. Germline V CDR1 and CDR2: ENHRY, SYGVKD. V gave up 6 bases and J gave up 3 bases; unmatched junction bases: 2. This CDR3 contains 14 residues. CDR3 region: CAIRGTGDNQPQHF. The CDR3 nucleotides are TGTGCCATCAGGGGGACAGGGGACAATCAGCCCCAGCATTTT.

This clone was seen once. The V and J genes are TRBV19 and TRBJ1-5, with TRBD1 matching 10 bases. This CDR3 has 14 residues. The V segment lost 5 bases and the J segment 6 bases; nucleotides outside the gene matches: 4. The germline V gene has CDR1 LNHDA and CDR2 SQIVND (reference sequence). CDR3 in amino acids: CASSPRTGGQPQHF. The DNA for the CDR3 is TGTGCCAGTAGTCCGCGGACAGGGGGTCAGCCCCAGCATTTT.

The CDR3 DNA reads TGCGCCAGCATTACAAGGGGGTTCTCTGGAAACACCATATATTTT. It codes for CASITRGFSGNTIYF. The rearrangement links TRBV23-1 to TRBJ1-3, with D tentatively TRBD1 (6 bases). TRBV23-1 is placed among ORFs of uncertain function. The CDR3 consists of 15 residues. Trimming removed 7 bases from V and 0 bases from J, with 13 bases in between.

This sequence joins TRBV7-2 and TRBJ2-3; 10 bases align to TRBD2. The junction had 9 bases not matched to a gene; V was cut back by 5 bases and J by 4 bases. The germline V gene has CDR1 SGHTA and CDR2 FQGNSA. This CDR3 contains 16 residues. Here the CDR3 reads CASSPLGLAFPDTQYF. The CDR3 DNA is TGTGCCAGCAGCCCATTGGGACTAGCGTTCCCAGATACGCAGTATTTT.

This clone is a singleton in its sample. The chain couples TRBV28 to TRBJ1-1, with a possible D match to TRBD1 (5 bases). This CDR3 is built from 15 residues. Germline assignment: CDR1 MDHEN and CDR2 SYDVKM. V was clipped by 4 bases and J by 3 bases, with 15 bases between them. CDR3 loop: CASSSFGAGHTEAFF. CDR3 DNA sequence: TGTGCCAGCAGTTCCTTCGGGGCAGGGCACACTGAAGCTTTCTTT.

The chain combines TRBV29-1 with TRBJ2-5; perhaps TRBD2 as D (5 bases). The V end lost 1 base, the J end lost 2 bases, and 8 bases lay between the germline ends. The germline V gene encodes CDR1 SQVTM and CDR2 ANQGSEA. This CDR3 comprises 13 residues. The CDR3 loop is CSVEGPGQETQYF. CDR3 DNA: TGCAGCGTTGAAGGACCGGGGCAAGAGACCCAGTACTTC.

CDR3 DNA sequence: TGTGCCAGCAGCCTTGCCGGGACTAGGGGTACGCAGTATTTT. Protein sequence: CASSLAGTRGTQYF. The chain employs TRBV5-4 and TRBJ2-3; 8 bases agree with TRBD2. The germline CDR1 and CDR2 sequences are SGHNT and YYREEE (reference sequence). This CDR3 comprises 14 residues. V trimming: 4 bases; J trimming: 8 bases; junction bases outside the gene matches: 9.

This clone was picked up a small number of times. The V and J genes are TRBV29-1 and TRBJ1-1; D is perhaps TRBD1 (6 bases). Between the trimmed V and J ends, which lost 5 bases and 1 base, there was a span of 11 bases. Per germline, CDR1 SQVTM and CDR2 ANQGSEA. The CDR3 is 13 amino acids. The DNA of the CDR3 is TGCAGCGTTCGGGGACAAGAGAACACTGAAGCTTTCTTT. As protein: CSVRGQENTEAFF.

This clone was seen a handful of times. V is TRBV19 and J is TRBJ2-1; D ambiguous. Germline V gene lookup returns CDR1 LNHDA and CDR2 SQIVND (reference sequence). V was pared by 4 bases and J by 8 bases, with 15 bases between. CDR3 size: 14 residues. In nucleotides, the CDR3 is TGTGCCAGTAGTACCCTCAGGCTAGAGTATGAGCAGTTCTTC. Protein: CASSTLRLEYEQFF.

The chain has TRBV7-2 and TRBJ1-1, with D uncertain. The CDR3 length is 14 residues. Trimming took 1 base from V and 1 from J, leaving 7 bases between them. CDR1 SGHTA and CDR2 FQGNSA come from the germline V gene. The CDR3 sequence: CASSLVGGNTEAFF. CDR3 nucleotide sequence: TGTGCCAGCAGCTTAGTAGGAGGGAACACTGAAGCTTTCTTT.

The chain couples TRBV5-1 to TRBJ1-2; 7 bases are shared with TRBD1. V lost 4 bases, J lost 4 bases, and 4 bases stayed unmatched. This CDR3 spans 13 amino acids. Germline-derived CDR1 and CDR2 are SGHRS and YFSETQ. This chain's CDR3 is CASSKGQFYGYTF. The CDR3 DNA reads TGCGCCAGCAGCAAGGGACAGTTCTATGGCTACACCTTC.

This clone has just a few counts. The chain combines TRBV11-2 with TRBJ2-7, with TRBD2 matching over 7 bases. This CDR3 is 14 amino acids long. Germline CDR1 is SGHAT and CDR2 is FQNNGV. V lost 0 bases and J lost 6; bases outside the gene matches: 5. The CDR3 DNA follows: TGTGCCAGCAGCTTAGAATGGGGGGGTCCCGAGCAGTACTTC. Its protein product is CASSLEWGGPEQYF.

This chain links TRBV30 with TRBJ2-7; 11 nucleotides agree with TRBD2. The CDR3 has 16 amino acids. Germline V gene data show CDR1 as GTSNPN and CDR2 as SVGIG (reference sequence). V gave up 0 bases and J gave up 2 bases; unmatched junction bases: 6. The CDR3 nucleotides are TGTGCCTGGAGTGTAGTGAGACTAGCGGGAACCTACGAGCAGTACTTC. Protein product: CAWSVVRLAGTYEQYF. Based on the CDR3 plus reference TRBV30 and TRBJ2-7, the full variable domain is SQTIHQWPATLVQPVGSPLSLECTVEGTSNPNLYWYRQAAGRGLQLLFYSVGIGQISSEVPQNLSASRPQDRQFILSSKKLLLSDSGFYLCAWSVVRLAGTYEQYFGPGTRLTVT.

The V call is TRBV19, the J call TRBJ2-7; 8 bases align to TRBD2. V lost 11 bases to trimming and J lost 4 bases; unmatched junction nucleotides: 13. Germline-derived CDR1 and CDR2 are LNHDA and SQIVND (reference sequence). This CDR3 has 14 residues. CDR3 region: CACSAQRESYEQYF. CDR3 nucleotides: TGTGCCTGCTCCGCCCAGCGGGAGTCGTACGAGCAGTACTTC.

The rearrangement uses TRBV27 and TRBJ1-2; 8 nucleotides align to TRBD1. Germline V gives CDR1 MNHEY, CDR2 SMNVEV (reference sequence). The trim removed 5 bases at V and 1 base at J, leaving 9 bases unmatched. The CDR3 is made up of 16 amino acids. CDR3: CASSTTPGGLNYGYTF. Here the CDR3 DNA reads TGTGCCAGCAGTACAACTCCAGGGGGCCTTAACTATGGCTACACCTTC.

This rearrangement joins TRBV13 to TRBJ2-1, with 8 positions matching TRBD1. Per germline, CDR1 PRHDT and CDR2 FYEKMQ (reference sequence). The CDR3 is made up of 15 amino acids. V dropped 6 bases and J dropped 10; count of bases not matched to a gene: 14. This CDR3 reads CASSSTGGLLLEQFF. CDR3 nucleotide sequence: TGTGCCAGCAGTTCAACAGGGGGACTGCTCCTGGAGCAGTTCTTC. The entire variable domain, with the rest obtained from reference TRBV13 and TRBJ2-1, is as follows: AAGVIQSPRHLIKEKRETATLKCYPIPRHDTVYWYQQGPGQDPQFLISFYEKMQSDKGSIPDRFSAQQFSDYHSELNMSSLELGDSALYFCASSSTGGLLLEQFFGPGTRLTVL.

The CDR3 bases are TGTGCCAGCAGTTTGATCCAGGCGGGCGGGGAGCTGTTTTTT. It encodes CASSLIQAGGELFF. The chain joins TRBV28 to TRBJ2-2, with D tentatively TRBD2 (5 bases). Germline V gene lookup returns CDR1 MDHEN and CDR2 SYDVKM. Trimming shortened V by 3 bases and J by 7 bases, and 12 bases separated the two germline ends. The CDR3 has 14 residues.

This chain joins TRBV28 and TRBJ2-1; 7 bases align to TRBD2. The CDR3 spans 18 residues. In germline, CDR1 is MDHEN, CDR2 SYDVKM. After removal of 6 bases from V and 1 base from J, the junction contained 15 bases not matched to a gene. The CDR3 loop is CASRPLRRGRGSYNEQFF. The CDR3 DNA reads TGTGCCAGCAGACCCTTACGTCGCGGGAGAGGGTCCTACAATGAGCAGTTCTTC.

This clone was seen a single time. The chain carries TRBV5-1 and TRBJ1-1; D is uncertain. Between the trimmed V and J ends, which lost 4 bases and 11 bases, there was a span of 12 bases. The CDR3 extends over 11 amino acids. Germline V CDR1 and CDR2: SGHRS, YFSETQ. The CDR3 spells CASSLGTRAFF. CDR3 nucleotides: TGCGCCAGCAGCCTCGGAACGAGGGCTTTCTTT.

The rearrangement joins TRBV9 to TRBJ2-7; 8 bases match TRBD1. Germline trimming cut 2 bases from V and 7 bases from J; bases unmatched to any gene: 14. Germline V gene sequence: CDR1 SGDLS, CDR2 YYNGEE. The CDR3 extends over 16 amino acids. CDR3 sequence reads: CASSVGGWGGTGEQYF. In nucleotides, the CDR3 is TGTGCCAGCAGCGTGGGAGGTTGGGGCGGGACAGGTGAGCAGTACTTC. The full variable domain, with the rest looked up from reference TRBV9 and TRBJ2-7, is DSGVTQTPKHLITATGQRVTLRCSPRSGDLSVYWYQQSLDQGLQFLIQYYNGEERAKGNILERFSAQQFPDLHSELNLSSLELGDSALYFCASSVGGWGGTGEQYFGPGTRLTVT.

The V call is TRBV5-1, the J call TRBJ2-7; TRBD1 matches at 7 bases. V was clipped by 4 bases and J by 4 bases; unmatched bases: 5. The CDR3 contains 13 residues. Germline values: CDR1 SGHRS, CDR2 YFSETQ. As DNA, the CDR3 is TGCGCCAGCAGCACGGGACAGTGGTACGAGCAGTACTTC. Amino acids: CASSTGQWYEQYF.

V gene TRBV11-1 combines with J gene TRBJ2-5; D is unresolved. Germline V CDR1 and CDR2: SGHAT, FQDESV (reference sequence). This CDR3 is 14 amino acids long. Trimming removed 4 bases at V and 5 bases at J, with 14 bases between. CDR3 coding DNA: TGTGCCAGCAGCTCCGGTCCTCCCCAGGAGACCCAGTACTTC. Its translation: CASSSGPPQETQYF.

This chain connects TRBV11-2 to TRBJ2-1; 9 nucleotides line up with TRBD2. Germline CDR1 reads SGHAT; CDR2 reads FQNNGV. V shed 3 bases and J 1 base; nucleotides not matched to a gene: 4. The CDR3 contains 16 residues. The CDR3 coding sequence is TGTGCCAGCAGCTTGGTACTAGCGGGTTCCTACAATGAGCAGTTCTTC. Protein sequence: CASSLVLAGSYNEQFF. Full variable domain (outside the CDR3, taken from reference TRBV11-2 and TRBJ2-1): EAGVAQSPRYKIIEKRQSVAFWCNPISGHATLYWYQQILGQGPKLLIQFQNNGVVDDSQLPKDRFSAERLKGVDSTLKIQPAKLEDSAVYLCASSLVLAGSYNEQFFGPGTRLTVL.

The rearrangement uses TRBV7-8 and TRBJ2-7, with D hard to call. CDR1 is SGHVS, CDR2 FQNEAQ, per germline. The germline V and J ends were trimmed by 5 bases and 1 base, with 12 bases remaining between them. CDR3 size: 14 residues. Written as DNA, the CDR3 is TGTGCCAGCAGCCCCACCGGACCGTCCTACGAGCAGTACTTC. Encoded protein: CASSPTGPSYEQYF.

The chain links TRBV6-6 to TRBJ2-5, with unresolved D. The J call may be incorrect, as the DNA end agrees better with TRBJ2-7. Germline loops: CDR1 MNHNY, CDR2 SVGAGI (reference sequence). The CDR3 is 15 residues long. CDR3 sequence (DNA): TGTGCCAGCAGTTACAAAGGCGCAGGAGCCTACGAGCAGTACTTC. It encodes CASSYKGAGAYEQYF.

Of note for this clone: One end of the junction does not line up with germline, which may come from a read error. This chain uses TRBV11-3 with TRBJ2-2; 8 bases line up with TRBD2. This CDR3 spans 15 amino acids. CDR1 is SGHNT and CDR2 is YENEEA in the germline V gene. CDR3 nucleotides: TGTGCCAGCAGCTTCGGGACTAGTGGCACCTGGGAGCTGTTTTTT. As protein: CASSFGTSGTWELFF. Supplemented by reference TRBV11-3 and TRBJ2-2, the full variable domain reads EAGVVQSPRYKIIEKKQPVAFWCNPISGHNTLYWYLQNLGQGPELLIRYENEEAVDDSQLPKDRFSAERLKGVDSTLKIQPAELGDSAVYLCASSFGTSGTWELFFGEGSRLTVL.

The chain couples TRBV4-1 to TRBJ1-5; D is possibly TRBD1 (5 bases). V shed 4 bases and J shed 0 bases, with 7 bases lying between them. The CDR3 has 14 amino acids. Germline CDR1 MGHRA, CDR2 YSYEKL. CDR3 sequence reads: CASSPGHSNQPQHF. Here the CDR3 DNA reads TGCGCCAGCAGCCCAGGACATAGCAATCAGCCCCAGCATTTT.

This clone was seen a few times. The CDR3 is CASSLSRPGTVRYNEQFF. CDR3 in DNA: TGTGCCAGCAGCTTAAGTCGGCCGGGAACCGTTCGCTACAATGAGCAGTTCTTC. This chain joins TRBV11-2 and TRBJ2-1; possible D gene TRBD2, 5 bases. V lost 2 bases to trimming and J lost 3 bases, with 20 bases between them. This CDR3 comprises 18 residues. Germline CDR1 SGHAT, CDR2 FQNNGV.